The subject of this entry is one T cell receptor (beta chain). This sample is part of a study of blood T cell repertoires in COVID-19. Study-wide background: Whether acute or convalescent, the COVID-19 samples came from the United States, Italy and Spain. PBMCs, B-cell-depleted T cells, or T cells provided the cDNA or gDNA that made up the material.

Germline lookup yields CDR1 LGHNA and CDR2 YSLEER. This CDR3 is built from 16 residues. The junction had 8 bases not matched to a gene; V was cut back by 0 bases and J by 4 bases. TCRdb keeps only in-frame clones here, not all; method: immunoSEQ multiplex PCR. The sample holds about 69,000 clones, around 86% seen once. This chain links TRBV4-3 with TRBJ1-2, with 7 bases identical to TRBD1. The specimen was peripheral blood. This sequence originates from a man aged 80 or over with acute or convalescent COVID-19. The CDR3 region is CASSQDRDSLVYGYTF. The CDR3 DNA reads TGCGCCAGCAGCCAAGATAGGGACAGTCTGGTCTATGGCTACACCTTC.